This is a list of T cell receptor beta chains from one sample in a study of T cells after yellow fever vaccination. TCRdb processed the 5' RACE reads anew with MiXCR; each CDR3 protein has one entry. The repertoire holds some 670,000 distinct CDR3 sequences, with over 9% as singletons. The specimen comprised PBMCs, sampled on the day of the yellow fever booster vaccination. All receptors come from a man younger than 40 who received the YFV17D yellow fever vaccine. Each CDR3 is given with its conserved first and last residue.

J	V	CDR3
TRBJ2-5	TRBV5-1	CASSLRLRGRGETQYF
TRBJ1-6	TRBV20-1	CSARVFRKTRSPLHF
TRBJ2-3	TRBV15	CATSTRTHGTDTQYF
TRBJ1-2	TRBV6-5	CASSYSMAGQRNPNYGYTF
TRBJ2-1	TRBV3-1	CASRPPGQGRNEQFF
TRBJ2-3	TRBV20-1	CSAPGGDSVGTDTQYF
TRBJ1-1	TRBV2	CASSGQGLNTEAFF
TRBJ2-7	TRBV20-1	CSANLPGSVYEQYF
TRBJ2-7	TRBV6-5	CASSLAGALYEQYF
TRBJ2-7	TRBV20-1	CSASTGLYEQYF
TRBJ2-5	TRBV19	CASMDGRETQYF
TRBJ1-6	TRBV25-1	CASSGVAGSNSPLHF
TRBJ1-1	TRBV5-1	CASSFTGGKMSDTEAFF
TRBJ2-7	TRBV19	CASSGQDTYEQYF
TRBJ2-1	TRBV20-1	CSASTGSPYNEQFF
TRBJ2-1	TRBV15	CATSRGSGGNREQFF
TRBJ1-1	TRBV10-3	CAINGRGDAEAFF
TRBJ2-1	TRBV7-7	CASSLGPRLADNEQFF
TRBJ2-5	TRBV5-1	CASSLFSGMMETQYF
TRBJ2-1	TRBV3-1	CASSLQPDNEQFF
TRBJ1-1	TRBV5-1	CASRERDGMNTEAFF
TRBJ1-2	TRBV11-2	CASSLDENGYTF
TRBJ2-7	TRBV30	CAWTPSGTEQYF
TRBJ2-5	TRBV7-2	CASSPPPNQETQYF
TRBJ1-6	TRBV4-3	CASSQDRRTNSPLHF
TRBJ2-5	TRBV5-4	CASSIRLAGGQETQYF
TRBJ2-3	TRBV11-2	CASSPGLAGGLGTDTQYF
TRBJ2-5	TRBV7-2	CASSLSSDGTLGAQYF
TRBJ2-1	TRBV9	CASSSKTNEQFF
TRBJ2-1	TRBV28	CASLSWAYEQFF
TRBJ2-1	TRBV7-2	CASSVYSGSSYNEQFF
TRBJ2-2	TRBV29-1	CSASAAEVGELFF
TRBJ2-5	TRBV18	CASSPPWDRDPWETQYF
TRBJ2-5	TRBV7-7	CASSLAPSRGDRGETQYF
TRBJ2-7	TRBV20-1	CSARGRTGIYEQYF
TRBJ2-6	TRBV19	CATRRAEAGANVLTF
TRBJ1-2	TRBV5-1	CASRLDSNYGYTF
TRBJ2-2	TRBV12-3/TRBV12-4	CASNEGPSGRRIRELFF
TRBJ1-5	TRBV6-1	CASSEARVQPQHF
TRBJ1-1	TRBV29-1	CSVVPGGTEAFF
TRBJ1-2	TRBV25-1	CASSGGQHYGYTF
TRBJ1-2	TRBV5-4	CASSWDRGRGGYTF
TRBJ1-1	TRBV7-9	CASSRRTGGHGDTEAFF
TRBJ2-1	TRBV5-1	CASSLPRGLTNEQFF
TRBJ2-1	TRBV2	CASRVSYNEQFF
TRBJ2-2	TRBV20-1	CSASRGPGRDGELFF
TRBJ2-1	TRBV6-1	CASRVRTSGSRYNEQFF
TRBJ2-6	TRBV20-1	CSAARLGGANVLTF
TRBJ1-4	TRBV28	CASSTGGAANEKLFF
TRBJ2-3	TRBV11-3	CASSFSRDRTQYF
TRBJ2-2	TRBV12-3/TRBV12-4	CASSWSGNANTGELFF
TRBJ2-7	TRBV25-1	CASTGSYNSYEQYF
TRBJ2-5	TRBV20-1	CSALSTGQETQYF
TRBJ1-2	TRBV29-1	CSVGGTGDGGYTF